The T cell receptor beta chain under discussion was sequenced for a study of neoadjuvant anti-PD-1 for oral cavity cancer. Study overall: Before surgery, most patients got three to four biweekly 3 mg/kg nivolumab doses. Patients without progression got a fourth dose around day 43.

TCRdb's copy holds only in-frame clones and misses some; the assay was immunoSEQ multiplex PCR. The sample lists roughly 15,000 clones, 60% to 70% seen once, with approximately 2.9% in the top ten. This CDR3 is 15 amino acids long. The germline CDR1 and CDR2 sequences are SGDLS and YYNGEE. With 2 bases clipped from V and 7 bases from J, the junction kept 6 bases outside the gene matches. On this clone itself: Antigen unknown.

Study conclusions and caveats: Non-responders to neoadjuvant nivolumab had significantly more clonal PBMC T cells than responders.

PBMCs were not maintained or expanded in culture before analysis. The chain is built from TRBV9 and TRBJ1-6; 7 bases align to TRBD1. The sample in question was PBMCs, obtained before nivolumab (anti-PD-1) treatment. This receptor was identified in a person between 40 and 85 years old with oral cavity squamous cell carcinoma. The CDR3 nucleotides are TGTGCCAGCAGCGTCTCCGGGACAGTCAATTCACCCCTCCACTTT. Protein: CASSVSGTVNSPLHF.